Listed here are 32 T cell receptor beta chains from one sample, sequenced in a study of cytomegalovirus exposure and HLA in healthy donors. The study ran its PCR with 60 Vbeta and 13 Jbeta primers. Repertoires were generated with immunoSEQ multiplex PCR, while TCRdb's copy carries only in-frame clones and drops some. This sample has under 200,000 clones, with 79% found just once. The sample consisted of PBMCs. These receptors all stem from a woman aged 40 to 49 in good health and CMV-seronegative.

This clone showed up just a few times. This chain connects TRBV10-3 to TRBJ1-1, with 9 bases that match TRBD1. This CDR3 contains 13 residues. Germline assignment: CDR1 ENHRY and CDR2 SYGVKD. V trimming: 10 bases; J trimming: 5 bases; junction bases outside the gene matches: 8. The CDR3 region has the DNA TGTGCCACCCACAGGGGGCCGTCGACTGAAGCTTTCTTT. Translation gives CATHRGPSTEAFF.

The rearrangement links TRBV2 to TRBJ2-1; TRBD1 is a possible D gene (5 bases). There are 14 residues in the CDR3. The ends were cut back, 2 bases at V and 7 bases at J, with 12 bases in the middle. Germline CDR1 reads SNHLY; CDR2 reads FYNNEI. The CDR3 is CASSEQGGFNEQFF. As DNA, the CDR3 is TGTGCCAGCAGTGAACAGGGCGGCTTTAATGAGCAGTTCTTC.

J is TRBJ1-2 and V is TRBV5-6; TRBD1 aligns across 8 bases. The V and J ends lost 1 base and 7 bases, in that order; junction bases with no gene match: 9. CDR1 and CDR2 from the germline V gene are SGHDT and YYEEEE. The CDR3 spans 15 residues. The CDR3 DNA reads as TGTGCCAGCAGCTTGTTCCCGGGACAGGACTTTGGCTACACCTTC. Translating it yields CASSLFPGQDFGYTF.

The rearrangement links TRBV6-6 to TRBJ1-2; TRBD1 matches at 8 bases. Germline V lookup: CDR1 MNHNY, CDR2 SVGAGI (reference sequence). This CDR3 spans 13 amino acids. The trim removed 2 bases at V and 8 bases at J, leaving 4 bases unmatched. CDR3 amino acids: CASSYPGGRGYTF. The CDR3 nucleotides read TGTGCCAGCAGTTACCCAGGGGGCCGGGGCTACACCTTC.

V is TRBV19 and J is TRBJ1-1; D is unclear. V lost 7 bases to trimming and J lost 1 base, with 7 bases between them. Per the germline V gene, CDR1 is LNHDA and CDR2 is SQIVND (reference sequence). The CDR3 totals 12 residues. The CDR3 DNA follows: TGTGCCAGTAACAGAAAGAACACTGAAGCTTTCTTT. The encoded protein is CASNRKNTEAFF.

This chain links TRBV15 with TRBJ1-1, with no clear D. The germline V gene encodes CDR1 LNHNV and CDR2 YYDKDF (reference sequence). The CDR3 length is 16 residues. V shed 4 bases and J shed 1 base, with 16 bases lying between them. The CDR3 sequence: CATSTLSGLGNTEAFF. The CDR3 DNA reads as TGTGCCACCAGCACCCTCTCGGGGTTGGGGAACACTGAAGCTTTCTTT.

This clone appeared a single time. V is TRBV2 and J is TRBJ1-2; D might be TRBD1 (5 bases). V gave up 3 bases and J gave up 7 bases, with 15 bases separating them. Germline-derived CDR1 and CDR2 are SNHLY and FYNNEI. The CDR3 is 14 amino acids. CDR3 sequence (DNA): TGTGCCAGCAGTGATCGGGGGGATGTGGCTGGCTACACCTTC. Protein sequence: CASSDRGDVAGYTF.

This sequence joins TRBV5-6 and TRBJ1-2; D call uncertain. V lost 4 bases to trimming and J lost 8 bases, with 15 bases between them. The germline V gene encodes CDR1 SGHDT and CDR2 YYEEEE. CDR3 size: 13 residues. The CDR3 reads CASSQTTPGGYTF. The DNA of the CDR3 is TGTGCCAGCAGCCAGACGACGCCGGGAGGCTACACCTTC.

This sequence joins TRBV7-3 and TRBJ2-7; 11 nucleotides agree with TRBD2. CDR1 and CDR2 (germline): SGHTA, FQGTGA. Losses at the gene ends were 5 bases for V and 0 bases for J; bases not matched to a gene: 27. The CDR3 runs 23 residues. The chain's CDR3 is CASSLSRDRVSSGGPRSSYEQYF. The DNA for the CDR3 is TGTGCCAGCAGCCTAAGCCGGGACAGGGTCTCTAGCGGGGGGCCACGGTCCTCCTACGAGCAGTACTTC.

This chain links TRBV28 with TRBJ1-1, with TRBD1 matching 8 bases. CDR3 length: 15 amino acids. The V gene's germline CDR1 is MDHEN and CDR2 SYDVKM. Trimming at V came to 5 bases and at J to 4 bases, leaving 9 bases not matched to a gene. The CDR3 nucleotides read TGTGCCAGCAGTCCACCGGACAGGGTGACCACTGAAGCTTTCTTT. As protein: CASSPPDRVTTEAFF.

The rearrangement uses TRBV2 and TRBJ1-1; D is uncertain. This CDR3 contains 14 residues. Looked up from germline, CDR1 is SNHLY and CDR2 is FYNNEI. The V end lost 4 bases, the J end lost 0 bases, and 9 bases lay between the germline ends. The CDR3 DNA sequence: TGTGCCAGCAGTGTTGGGCGCATGAACACTGAAGCTTTCTTT. Translation gives CASSVGRMNTEAFF.

This clone occurred once. The V and J genes are TRBV27 and TRBJ2-2; weak D call: TRBD1 (6 bases). The CDR3 is 16 residues long. Germline V lookup: CDR1 MNHEY, CDR2 SMNVEV (reference sequence). V was trimmed by 6 bases and J by 3 bases, leaving 17 bases between them. CDR3 nucleotides: TGTGCCAGCAGCCCCGGGCCAGGGGCCTACACCGGGGAGCTGTTTTTT. Amino acid sequence: CASSPGPGAYTGELFF.

This clone was counted only a few times. The chain uses TRBV10-1 and TRBJ2-7; 11 positions agree with TRBD2. Germline trimming cut 5 bases from V and 6 bases from J; bases unmatched to any gene: 3. This CDR3 region has 13 residues. Germline CDR1 is WNHNN and CDR2 is SYGVQD (reference sequence). The CDR3 sequence is CASSPGTSGEQYF. The CDR3 DNA is TGCGCCAGCAGTCCCGGGACTAGCGGCGAGCAGTACTTC.

This rearrangement joins TRBV6-6 to TRBJ2-1, with 7 bases aligning to TRBD2. The CDR3 spans 13 residues. With V trimmed by 8 bases and J by 7 bases, 8 bases remained unmatched. Per the germline V gene, CDR1 is MNHNY and CDR2 is SVGAGI (reference sequence). CDR3 residues: CASGRALGNEQFF. In DNA form, the CDR3 reads TGTGCCAGCGGGAGGGCCCTAGGAAATGAGCAGTTCTTC.

The rearrangement links TRBV30 to TRBJ1-5; TRBD1 agrees at 7 bases. V dropped 2 bases and J dropped 3; count of bases not matched to a gene: 4. Germline V CDR1 and CDR2: GTSNPN, SVGIG (reference sequence). The CDR3 covers 14 residues. CDR3 residues: CAWSSGQHNQPQHF. The CDR3 DNA reads TGTGCCTGGAGTTCGGGACAGCACAATCAGCCCCAGCATTTT. Combining the CDR3 with reference TRBV30 and TRBJ1-5 gives the whole variable domain SQTIHQWPATLVQPVGSPLSLECTVEGTSNPNLYWYRQAAGRGLQLLFYSVGIGQISSEVPQNLSASRPQDRQFILSSKKLLLSDSGFYLCAWSSGQHNQPQHFGDGTRLSIL.

This rearrangement joins TRBV6-5 to TRBJ1-1; D is unclear. The CDR3 spans 15 residues. V was trimmed by 0 bases and J by 0 bases, leaving 8 bases between them. The germline CDR1 and CDR2 sequences are MNHEY and SVGAGI. CDR3: CASSYSEGMNTEAFF. The DNA of the CDR3 is TGTGCCAGCAGTTACTCAGAGGGAATGAACACTGAAGCTTTCTTT.

This CDR3 reads CASSQAGDNSPLHF. For the CDR3, the DNA is TGTGCCAGCAGCCAAGCCGGGGATAATTCACCCCTCCACTTT. The J gene is TRBJ1-6, the V gene TRBV14; D is unclear. CDR3 length: 14 residues. Per germline, CDR1 SGHDN and CDR2 FVKESK. Trimming removed 1 base from V and 5 bases from J, with 6 bases in between.

This clone was seen only once. The chain recombines TRBV9 with TRBJ2-3; D unclear. V was clipped by 4 bases and J by 2 bases, with 20 bases between them. Germline V CDR1 and CDR2: SGDLS, YYNGEE. This CDR3 contains 17 residues. In nucleotides, the CDR3 is TGTGCCAGCAGCCCCCATGCCCGGTCTCCATTCACAGATACGCAGTATTTT. Translating it yields CASSPHARSPFTDTQYF.

This CDR3 is CASSPTGYTGELFF. The CDR3 DNA reads TGTGCCAGCAGCCCAACAGGGTACACCGGGGAGCTGTTTTTT. The gene calls are TRBV6-1 and TRBJ2-2; a weak D match, TRBD1 (6 bases). The CDR3 is 14 residues long. V was cut by 6 bases and J by 3 bases, with 11 bases left in between. CDR1 and CDR2 from the germline V gene are MNHNS and SASEGT.

The V and J genes are TRBV19 and TRBJ1-4, with 9 bases lining up with TRBD1. This CDR3 has 14 residues. The germline V gene has CDR1 LNHDA and CDR2 SQIVND (reference sequence). V was clipped by 2 bases and J by 8 bases; unmatched bases: 3. The CDR3 protein is CASSISGQGEKLFF. The DNA for the CDR3 is TGTGCCAGTAGTATATCCGGACAGGGGGAAAAACTGTTTTTT.

This chain uses TRBV18 with TRBJ2-1; TRBD2 matches 10 bases. This CDR3 is 17 amino acids long. With V trimmed by 6 bases and J by 0 bases, 8 bases remained unmatched. Germline lookup yields CDR1 KGHSH and CDR2 LQKENI. CDR3 coding DNA: TGTGCCAGCTCGCCCACCGGGACTAGCGACTCCTACAATGAGCAGTTCTTC. Protein sequence: CASSPTGTSDSYNEQFF.

J is TRBJ2-5 and V is TRBV28; D is undetermined. Per germline, CDR1 MDHEN and CDR2 SYDVKM. The CDR3 consists of 13 residues. Deletions cut 2 bases from V and 10 bases from J, with 14 bases between. For the CDR3, the DNA is TGTGCCAGCAGTTTAAACCCGTACCTGAGCCAGTACTTC. It translates to CASSLNPYLSQYF. Using reference TRBV28 and TRBJ2-5 for the parts outside the CDR3, the full variable domain is DVKVTQSSRYLVKRTGEKVFLECVQDMDHENMFWYRQDPGLGLRLIYFSYDVKMKEKGDIPEGYSVSREKKERFSLILESASTNQTSMYLCASSLNPYLSQYFGPGTRLLVL.

This clone was found a few times. The V call is TRBV6-6, the J call TRBJ2-5; 9 bases are a match to TRBD1. The CDR3 is 13 amino acids. CDR1 MNHNY and CDR2 SVGAGI come from the germline V gene (reference sequence). J lost 4 bases, V lost 5 bases, and 2 bases had no gene match. The CDR3 DNA follows: TGTGCCAGCAGTCGGACAGGGGCAGAGACCCAGTACTTC. The encoded protein is CASSRTGAETQYF.

DNA for the CDR3: TGTGCCAGCAGCTACCTCCAGGGGACTGAAGCTTTCTTT. Translated: CASSYLQGTEAFF. The rearrangement uses TRBV5-6 and TRBJ1-1, with D possibly being TRBD1 (6 bases). Trimming removed 3 bases from V and 5 bases from J, with 11 bases in between. Germline V CDR1 and CDR2: SGHDT, YYEEEE. The CDR3 covers 13 residues.

The sample holds one count of this clone. V usage is TRBV7-8 and J usage is TRBJ1-2, with D hard to call. Germline V CDR1 and CDR2: SGHVS, FQNEAQ. The length of the CDR3 is 15 residues. Deletions cut 6 bases from V and 0 bases from J, with 14 bases between. This CDR3 reads CASSQRRAANYGYTF. The CDR3 bases are TGTGCCAGCAGTCAAAGACGCGCGGCTAACTATGGCTACACCTTC.

This chain uses TRBV9 with TRBJ2-1; 8 bases are a match to TRBD2. The junction had 5 bases not matched to a gene; V was cut back by 0 bases and J by 3 bases. CDR3 length: 16 residues. Looked up from germline, CDR1 is SGDLS and CDR2 is YYNGEE. CDR3 coding DNA: TGTGCCAGCAGCGTAGGTATTAGCGGGAACTACAATGAGCAGTTCTTC. Translation: CASSVGISGNYNEQFF. Full variable domain (outside the CDR3, taken from reference TRBV9 and TRBJ2-1): DSGVTQTPKHLITATGQRVTLRCSPRSGDLSVYWYQQSLDQGLQFLIQYYNGEERAKGNILERFSAQQFPDLHSELNLSSLELGDSALYFCASSVGISGNYNEQFFGPGTRLTVL.

This rearrangement joins TRBV25-1 to TRBJ1-1; a weak D match, TRBD1 (5 bases). CDR3 length equals 17 residues. Trimming left V 2 bases short and J 5 bases short, with 21 bases between. CDR1 MGHDK and CDR2 SYGVNS come from the germline V gene. CDR3 nucleotide sequence: TGTGCCAGCAGTGAAAGGGACTCATCCCCTCCAAGGACTGAAGCTTTCTTT. Protein product: CASSERDSSPPRTEAFF.

This clone was seen only a few times. The chain couples TRBV5-1 to TRBJ2-1, with TRBD2 matching over 9 bases. CDR1 and CDR2 (germline): SGHRS, YFSETQ. This CDR3 has 17 residues. The V segment lost 0 bases and the J segment 2 bases; nucleotides outside the gene matches: 6. CDR3 sequence (DNA): TGCGCCAGCAGCTTGGCGGTGGCGGGAGGGGCCTACAATGAGCAGTTCTTC. This codes for CASSLAVAGGAYNEQFF.

This sequence joins TRBV7-8 and TRBJ2-7; weak D call: TRBD2 (6 bases). The CDR3 runs 20 residues. CDR1 is SGHVS and CDR2 is FQNEAQ in the germline V gene. The ends were cut back, 0 bases at V and 2 bases at J, with 26 bases in the middle. CDR3 coding DNA: TGTGCCAGCAGCTTAGCGCGTCTTAGCGGCAGTCCCACGTATACCTACGAGCAGTACTTC. Protein product: CASSLARLSGSPTYTYEQYF.

The V and J genes are TRBV7-2 and TRBJ2-7; 7 positions match TRBD2. Trimming cost V 2 bases and J 1 base; bases outside gene matches: 8. Germline V lookup: CDR1 SGHTA, CDR2 FQGNSA. The CDR3 consists of 16 residues. In DNA, the CDR3 is TGTGCCAGCAGCTTAAAGTCTAGCGGCTATTCCTACGAGCAGTACTTC. Its protein is CASSLKSSGYSYEQYF. Using reference TRBV7-2 and TRBJ2-7 for the parts outside the CDR3, the full variable domain is GAGVSQSPSNKVTEKGKDVELRCDPISGHTALYWYRQSLGQGLEFLIYFQGNSAPDKSGLPSDRFSAERTGGSVSTLTIQRTQQEDSAVYLCASSLKSSGYSYEQYFGPGTRLTVT.

This clone has a single count. The chain combines TRBV10-3 with TRBJ2-7; 8 nucleotides agree with TRBD1. The CDR3 contains 12 residues. Germline CDR1 is ENHRY and CDR2 is SYGVKD. Trimming at V came to 4 bases and at J to 7 bases, leaving 3 bases not matched to a gene. The CDR3 spells CAISGTGSEQYF. The CDR3 DNA sequence: TGTGCCATCAGTGGGACAGGGAGTGAGCAGTACTTC.

The chain combines TRBV9 with TRBJ2-3, with 13 bases aligning to TRBD2. Trimming removed 7 bases from V and 4 bases from J; junction bases left unmatched: 18. CDR1 and CDR2 from the germline V gene are SGDLS and YYNGEE. This CDR3 has 19 residues. CDR3 in DNA: TGTGCCAGCGGCATGCCACTAGCGGGAGGGCCAAGGGGGGCAGATACGCAGTATTTT. Translation: CASGMPLAGGPRGADTQYF.